These 22 T cell receptor beta chains originate from one sample sequenced in a study of T-cell reconstitution after alpha-beta-depleted transplantation in children. Preparation of the TCRbeta library involved a method that used unique molecular identifiers. TCRdb recomputed calls from the PCR reads with MiXCR, one row per CDR3 protein. The sample records about 900,000 distinct CDR3 sequences, around 30% being singletons. The sequencing here drew on PBMCs, mostly from graft donor cells, taken 360 days after TCRalphabeta/CD19-depleted stem cell transplant. The receptors come from a boy under two years old who had a stem cell transplant for SCID, so the T cells may come from the graft donor.

The rearrangement joins TRBV5-5 to TRBJ2-3; D is perhaps TRBD1 (5 bases). This CDR3 is built from 16 residues. Per the germline V gene, CDR1 is SGHKS and CDR2 is YYEKEE (reference sequence). Trimming shortened V by 4 bases and J by 0 bases, and 15 bases separated the two germline ends. This chain's CDR3 is CASSGGRRDSTDTQYF. CDR3 nucleotides: TGTGCCAGCAGCGGTGGTCGCAGGGATAGCACAGATACGCAGTATTTT.

V is TRBV19 and J is TRBJ2-1; perhaps TRBD2 as D (6 bases). V lost 8 bases to trimming and J lost 6 bases, with 14 bases between them. The length of the CDR3 is 13 residues. CDR1 and CDR2 from the germline V gene are LNHDA and SQIVND (reference sequence). CDR3 sequence: CASGGSTVNEQFF. In nucleotides, the CDR3 is TGTGCCAGTGGGGGGAGTACGGTCAATGAGCAGTTCTTC.

The chain links TRBV7-2 to TRBJ2-5; D may be TRBD1 or TRBD2 (5 bases each). Germline V gene data show CDR1 as SGHTA and CDR2 as FQGNSA. V lost 1 base and J lost 7, with 13 bases in between. The CDR3 is 14 amino acids. The CDR3 is CASSLEPGLGTQYF. The DNA for the CDR3 is TGTGCCAGCAGCTTAGAGCCGGGGCTGGGGACCCAGTACTTC.

The chain is built from TRBV4-1 and TRBJ2-7, with TRBD1 as a possible D gene (6 bases). CDR3 length: 14 amino acids. V was pared by 4 bases and J by 4 bases, with 14 bases between. Germline CDR1 MGHRA, CDR2 YSYEKL. CDR3 in DNA: TGCGCCAGCAGCCGGTGGGGGCACAGATACGAGCAGTACTTC. This encodes CASSRWGHRYEQYF.

This clonotype was counted ten times or more. This chain uses TRBV20-1 with TRBJ1-1, with D hard to call. The CDR3 length is 10 residues. Trimming took off 4 bases at V and 2 bases at J, with 2 bases between the two ends. Germline loops: CDR1 DFQATT, CDR2 SNEGSKA (reference sequence). The chain's CDR3 is CSATNTEAFF. The DNA for the CDR3 is TGCAGTGCTACTAACACTGAAGCTTTCTTT.

This clonotype appeared a few times. The CDR3 nucleotides read TGTGCCACCAGTGATCCCGGACAGGGGGGCTCCTACGAGCAGTACTTC. Encoded protein: CATSDPGQGGSYEQYF. V gene TRBV24-1 combines with J gene TRBJ2-7; 10 bases are shared with TRBD1. Germline V CDR1 and CDR2: KGHDR, SFDVKD. The CDR3 covers 16 residues. With 3 bases clipped from V and 0 bases from J, the junction kept 4 bases outside the gene matches.

This clonotype appeared many times. The J gene is TRBJ2-4, the V gene TRBV2; 9 bases match TRBD2. This CDR3 comprises 15 residues. In germline, CDR1 is SNHLY, CDR2 FYNNEI. With V trimmed by 7 bases and J by 3 bases, 7 bases remained unmatched. DNA of the CDR3: TGTGCCAGCAAAGCGGGGGGAGGCGTCAAAAACATTCAGTACTTC. The encoded protein is CASKAGGGVKNIQYF.

This sequence joins TRBV20-1 and TRBJ2-3; either TRBD1 or TRBD2 may supply D (6 bases each). The CDR3 is made up of 19 amino acids. Germline-derived CDR1 and CDR2 are DFQATT and SNEGSKA (reference sequence). The germline V and J ends were trimmed by 0 bases and 2 bases, with 24 bases remaining between them. The CDR3 bases are TGCAGTGCTAGAGATTATGAGGGGGGCCCGCGTAGACCCACAGATACGCAGTATTTT. This sequence encodes CSARDYEGGPRRPTDTQYF.

The chain recombines TRBV5-1 with TRBJ2-3, with D tentatively TRBD1 or TRBD2 (5 bases each). Between the trimmed V and J ends, which lost 2 bases and 0 bases, there was a span of 10 bases. The CDR3 totals 15 residues. Per the germline V gene, CDR1 is SGHRS and CDR2 is YFSETQ. CDR3 sequence reads: CASSLLGDSTDTQYF. CDR3 sequence (DNA): TGCGCCAGCAGCTTACTTGGGGACAGCACAGATACGCAGTATTTT.

The chain uses TRBV11-2 and TRBJ2-1; D might be TRBD1 (5 bases). Trimming shortened V by 2 bases and J by 5 bases, and 25 bases separated the two germline ends. CDR3 length equals 19 residues. Germline V gene data show CDR1 as SGHAT and CDR2 as FQNNGV. CDR3 DNA sequence: TGTGCCAGCAGCTTATTGGTGTGGGGCTCGGTGACTGGAAACAATGAGCAGTTCTTC. Its protein is CASSLLVWGSVTGNNEQFF.

This clonotype was counted a single time. The rearrangement links TRBV20-1 to TRBJ1-1; no definite D call. V was shortened by 5 bases and J by 1 base, with 11 bases between the two germline ends. Germline CDR1 and CDR2: DFQATT and SNEGSKA (reference sequence). This CDR3 contains 13 residues. CDR3 nucleotides: TGCAGTGCTGTCCGTAACCAGAACACTGAAGCTTTCTTT. Its protein product is CSAVRNQNTEAFF.

The gene calls are TRBV6-2 or TRBV6-3 and TRBJ1-2; 7 positions match TRBD1. The CDR3 is made up of 15 amino acids. V dropped 6 bases and J dropped 3; count of bases not matched to a gene: 10. Germline CDR1 and CDR2: MNHEY and SVGEGT. The CDR3 is CASSLSTGFHYGYTF. The CDR3 DNA sequence: TGTGCCAGCAGCCTTTCGACAGGGTTTCACTATGGCTACACCTTC.

This clonotype showed up just a few times. V and J are TRBV3-1 and TRBJ1-2; weak D call: TRBD1 (5 bases). The germline gives CDR1 LGHDT, CDR2 YNNKEL (reference sequence). Trimming took 1 base from V and 4 from J, leaving 16 bases between them. This CDR3 is 16 amino acids long. The CDR3 nucleotides are TGTGCCAGCAGCCAAGGTAACCGCGGGGCCACCTATGGCTACACCTTC. Encoded protein: CASSQGNRGATYGYTF.

A few counts support this clonotype. The chain couples TRBV29-1 to TRBJ1-2, with 9 bases that match TRBD1. The CDR3 has 14 residues. V dropped 3 bases and J dropped 8; count of bases not matched to a gene: 10. The germline gives CDR1 SQVTM, CDR2 ANQGSEA. The CDR3 DNA reads TGCAGCGTTGAGGCACAGGGGGCCACGGAAGGCTACACCTTC. Protein product: CSVEAQGATEGYTF.

The chain couples TRBV2 to TRBJ2-1; 7 bases map to TRBD1. Germline-derived CDR1 and CDR2 are SNHLY and FYNNEI. The CDR3 sequence is 14 residues long. Trimming cost V 6 bases and J 4 bases; bases outside gene matches: 6. CDR3 sequence (DNA): TGTGCCAGCAGACGGGGACAGCCTTACAATGAGCAGTTCTTC. Its protein product is CASRRGQPYNEQFF.

This clonotype was seen a few times. The gene calls are TRBV10-3 and TRBJ2-1; possible D gene TRBD2, 6 bases. Per germline, CDR1 ENHRY and CDR2 SYGVKD. Trimming removed 0 bases from V and 6 bases from J, with 12 bases in between. The CDR3 extends over 15 amino acids. The CDR3 loop reads CAISESGGATNEQFF. In DNA, the CDR3 is TGTGCCATCAGTGAGTCCGGCGGGGCTACCAATGAGCAGTTCTTC.

The genes are TRBV12-3 or TRBV12-4 and TRBJ2-7; D gene ambiguous. V was clipped by 4 bases and J by 0 bases, with 13 bases between them. The CDR3 has 15 residues. For the CDR3, the DNA is TGTGCCAGCAGTTCGGACCCGGCCCCCTCCTACGAGCAGTACTTC. Protein: CASSSDPAPSYEQYF.

This clonotype was detected a few times. This chain links TRBV5-1 with TRBJ2-3; the D is unclear. V lost 0 bases and J 2 bases, leaving 7 bases between the germline ends. CDR1 is SGHRS and CDR2 is YFSETQ in the germline V gene. This CDR3 region has 14 residues. The CDR3 bases are TGCGCCAGCAGCTTGGCCGCAGACACAGATACGCAGTATTTT. It is translated as CASSLAADTDTQYF.

The chain recombines TRBV7-6 with TRBJ1-6, with D possibly TRBD1 on 5 matching bases. Germline loops: CDR1 SGHVS, CDR2 FNYEAQ. V lost 8 bases and J 4 bases, leaving 6 bases between the germline ends. This CDR3 has 12 amino acids. The CDR3 DNA reads TGTGCCAGCCAGGGTTATAATTCACCCCTCCACTTT. This sequence encodes CASQGYNSPLHF. Drawing the rest from reference TRBV7-6 and TRBJ1-6, the complete variable domain is GAGVSQSPRYKVTKRGQDVALRCDPISGHVSLYWYRQALGQGPEFLTYFNYEAQQDKSGLPNDRFSAERPEGSISTLTIQRTEQRDSAMYRCASQGYNSPLHFGNGTRLTVT.

This clonotype occurred a few times. This rearrangement joins TRBV6-1 to TRBJ2-7; a possible D gene is TRBD1 (7 bases). The germline V gene encodes CDR1 MNHNS and CDR2 SASEGT. V dropped 7 bases and J dropped 3 bases, with 16 bases sitting between them. The CDR3 consists of 14 residues. As DNA, the CDR3 is TGTGCCAGCACCCGCGCGGGACAGAGCTACGAGCAGTACTTC. Its protein product is CASTRAGQSYEQYF.

This clonotype was seen a few times. The genes are TRBV13 and TRBJ2-2, with TRBD2 identical over 8 bases. The V and J ends lost 4 bases and 3 bases, in that order; junction bases with no gene match: 7. The CDR3 spans 16 residues. CDR1 and CDR2 from the germline V gene are PRHDT and FYEKMQ (reference sequence). The CDR3 bases are TGTGCCAGCAGCTCTGCGGCGGGGGGTGACACCGGGGAGCTGTTTTTT. This translates into CASSSAAGGDTGELFF.

The chain joins TRBV5-1 to TRBJ2-3, with 13 bases identical to TRBD2. V shed 1 base and J 2 bases; nucleotides not matched to a gene: 7. Germline V CDR1 and CDR2: SGHRS, YFSETQ. The CDR3 has 18 amino acids. The CDR3, as DNA: TGCGCCAGCAGCTTGACCTGGACTAGCGGGGGTTACACAGATACGCAGTATTTT. Amino acids: CASSLTWTSGGYTDTQYF.